The T cell receptor beta chain described here comes from a study of blood T cell repertoires in COVID-19. Study-wide background: The samples span acute and convalescent COVID-19 from the United States, Italy and Spain. PBMCs, B-cell-depleted T cells, or T cells were the source of the cDNA or gDNA that made up the material.

In the original workflow: Amplification from reference gene primers served as the basis for estimated nucleated cell counts. This table comes from immunoSEQ multiplex PCR, and its TCRdb copy is limited to in-frame clones, with some not included. The V and J calls and clone size are taken from that table; D and trimming were inferred from the DNA. The sample has about 210,000 clones; roughly 90% are singletons. This CDR3 spans 16 amino acids. Trimming took 5 bases from V and 7 from J; bases not matched to a gene: 8. CDR1 and CDR2 from the germline V gene are SNHLY and FYNNEI. The sample was PBMCs or T cells enriched from blood (not recorded which). V and J are TRBV2 and TRBJ1-6, with 10 bases that match TRBD1. The receptor comes from a woman under 30 who had recovered from COVID-19. The CDR3 loop reads CASSRTGGSSNSPLHF. CDR3 sequence (DNA): TGTGCCAGCAGTCGGACAGGGGGGAGTTCGAATTCACCCCTCCACTTT.